This T cell receptor (beta chain) was documented in a study of cytomegalovirus exposure and HLA in healthy donors. Study in general: Approximately 200 million T cells yielded some 120 million unique TCR beta sequences in earlier analysis. Around 77% of 300 to 450 genotyped donors fell in the Caucasian-associated ancestry cluster. Study results and limitations: Several of the most significant clusters appeared, in a later analysis, to be linked to common viral pathogens. Earlier findings revealed that most TCR beta V segments proved productive either about 87% or about 30% of the time.

About this clone: Its matching antigen is unknown.

PCR employed 60 Vbeta and 13 Jbeta primers. Produced via immunoSEQ multiplex PCR; TCRdb's table is partial and in-frame only. This sample contains roughly 120,000 clones. The CDR3 totals 15 residues. Per germline, CDR1 MNHEY and CDR2 SVGAGI. Deletions cut 6 bases from V and 1 base from J, with 15 bases between. The sequencing sample was made of PBMCs. The V and J genes are TRBV6-5 and TRBJ1-2; possibly TRBD1 for D (6 bases). The origin of this receptor is a man between 18 and 35 years old in good health and CMV-seronegative. The DNA for the CDR3 is TGTGCCAGCAGCGAAACACCACAGGGTAACTATGGCTACACCTTC. This translates into CASSETPQGNYGYTF.